This T cell receptor beta chain was sequenced during a study of T cells in localized non-small cell lung cancer (dated by TCRdb to 2018 to 2020). For the study in its entirety: The study analyzed T cell repertoires of 236 early-stage NSCLC patients, comparing tumors and uninvolved tumor-adjacent lungs. The cohort comprised approximately 240 treatment-naïve NSCLC patients with resected, localized lung tumors. The mean age of the NSCLC patients was around 67 years, with fewer than 150 men and around 100 women. Summary of the overall study and its limitations: The highest T cell clonality was observed in uninvolved tumor-adjacent lung, where clonality exceeded that of tumor, suggesting that antigenic responses were more focused in uninvolved tumor-adjacent lung. A median of around 62 of the top 100 tumor clones turned up in the paired uninvolved adjacent lung, and roughly 30 of those clones also ranked among the top 100 of that same adjacent lung. Because multi-region tumor sequencing was not performed, intratumor heterogeneity could not be ruled out. Longer overall survival was associated with higher T cell density in blood, whereas shorter survival was associated with higher clonality in adjacent lung. Since the design was exploratory, TCR variables were selected using unadjusted p-values with no false-discovery rate correction.

At diagnosis, peripheral blood, uninvolved tumor-adjacent lung and tumor were collected and were preserved as a mix of fresh-frozen and FFPE material. As for this clone: It lacks a known antigen. Base quality data are lacking; no much larger clone is found one base away.

The germline V gene specifies MRHNA as CDR1 and SNTAGT as CDR2. The trim is 5 bases for V and 2 bases for J, with a gap of 8 bases between the germline ends. Taken from cysteine to phenylalanine, the CDR3 has 13 residues. This entry keeps only the CDR3 DNA: 39 bases, framed from base 1. TCR beta CDR3 regions were sequenced from DNA using the immunoSEQ Assay. From the authors' description of their analysis: To compute T cell density, TCR beta template counts were normalized to usable DNA, which was estimated by amplifying housekeeping genes. Richness was estimated with the preseqR package, extrapolating to 400,000 templates for PBMC samples and 120,000 templates for tissue samples. Clonality was defined by subtracting Pielou's evenness from one. Tissue-enriched TCRs were identified by differential abundance testing using productive amino-acid clonotypes, minimum total count 5 and alpha 0.1. Repertoire overlap between compartments was quantified with the Jaccard Index and Morisita Overlap Index. GLIPH grouped TCR beta CDR3s together with public tetramer-defined viral CDR3s, and a viral motif had to include at least three viral sequences and show V-gene enrichment. TCRdb limited this immuneACCESS table to in-frame rearrangements with V and J called. A share of clones is missing; checked studies link under half to unresolved V genes, and the rest is unexplained. The DNA gave D and trimming, while V, J and clone size come from that table. Across this sample there are some 4,000 clones, with about 38% seen only once. Around 5.4% of the sample is held by the ten biggest clonotypes.

This clonotype was sampled from a woman aged 40 to 75 with stage I lung adenocarcinoma. The sequencing here drew on lung tumor tissue, taken before any cancer treatment. The sequence is built from TRBV6-4 and TRBJ2-3; the D gene lacks a confident call. DNA sequence: TGTGCCAGCAGTAGACGGGTCACAGATACGCAGTATTTT. It is translated as CASSRRVTDTQYF.